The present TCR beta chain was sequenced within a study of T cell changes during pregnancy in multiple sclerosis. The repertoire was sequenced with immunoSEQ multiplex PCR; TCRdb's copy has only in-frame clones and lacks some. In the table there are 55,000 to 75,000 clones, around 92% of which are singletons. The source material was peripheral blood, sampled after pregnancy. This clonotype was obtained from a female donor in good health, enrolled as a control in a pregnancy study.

Written as DNA, the CDR3 is TGTGCCAGCACCGGGACGGGAGGGCAGACCTCTGGGGCCAACGTCCTGACTTTC. Protein sequence: CASTGTGGQTSGANVLTF. J is TRBJ2-6 and V is TRBV4-2; TRBD2 matches 8 bases. The CDR3 length is 18 residues. With V trimmed by 7 bases and J by 0 bases, 11 bases remained unmatched. Germline CDR1 LGHNA, CDR2 YNFKEQ.